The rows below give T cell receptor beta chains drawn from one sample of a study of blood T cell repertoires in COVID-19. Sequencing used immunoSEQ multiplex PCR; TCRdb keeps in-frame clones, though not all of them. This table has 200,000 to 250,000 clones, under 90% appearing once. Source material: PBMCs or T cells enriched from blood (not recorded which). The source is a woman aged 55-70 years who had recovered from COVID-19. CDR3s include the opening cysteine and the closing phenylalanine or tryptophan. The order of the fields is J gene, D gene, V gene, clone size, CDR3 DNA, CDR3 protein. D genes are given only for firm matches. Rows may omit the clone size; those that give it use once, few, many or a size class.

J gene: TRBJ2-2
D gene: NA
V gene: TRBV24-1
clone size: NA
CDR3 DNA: TGTGCCACCAGTGATTTGAAGGAACGGGGAGCCGGGGAGCTGTTTTTT
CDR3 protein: CATSDLKERGAGELFF

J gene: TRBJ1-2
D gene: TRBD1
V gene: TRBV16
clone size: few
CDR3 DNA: TGTGCCAGCAGCCGCCTGACAGGGGAGGATGGCTACACCTTC
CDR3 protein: CASSRLTGEDGYTF

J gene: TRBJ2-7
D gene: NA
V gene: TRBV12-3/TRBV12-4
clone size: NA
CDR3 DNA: TGTGCCAGCAGTTTTACCTACGAGCAGTACTTC
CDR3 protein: CASSFTYEQYF

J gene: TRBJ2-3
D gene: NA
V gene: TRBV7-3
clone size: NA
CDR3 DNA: TGTGCCAGCAGCTTAAACGGTCCTAGCACAGATACGCAGTATTTT
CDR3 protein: CASSLNGPSTDTQYF

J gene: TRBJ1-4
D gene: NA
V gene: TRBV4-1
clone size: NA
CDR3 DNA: TGCGCCAGCAGCCCCTCAACGGGAGAATGGTATGAAAAACTGTTTTTT
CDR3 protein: CASSPSTGEWYEKLFF

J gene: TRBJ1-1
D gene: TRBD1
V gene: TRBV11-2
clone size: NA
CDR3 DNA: TGTGCCAGCAGCCGGGGACAGAAAGCTTTCTTT
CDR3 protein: CASSRGQKAFF

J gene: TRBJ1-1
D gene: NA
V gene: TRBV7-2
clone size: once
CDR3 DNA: TGTGCCAGCAGCGCGCGGGGGGGGCGGGACACTGAAGCTTTCTTT
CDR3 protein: CASSARGGRDTEAFF

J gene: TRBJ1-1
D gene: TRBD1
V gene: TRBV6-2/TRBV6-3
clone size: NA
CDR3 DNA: TGTGCCAGCAGTGCCCGACAGGGTTGGGTCACTGAAGCTTTCTTT
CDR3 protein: CASSARQGWVTEAFF

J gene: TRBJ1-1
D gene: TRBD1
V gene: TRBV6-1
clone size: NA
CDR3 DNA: TGTGCCAGCAGTGAATTTGGGACAGAGAACACTGAAGCTTTCTTT
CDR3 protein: CASSEFGTENTEAFF

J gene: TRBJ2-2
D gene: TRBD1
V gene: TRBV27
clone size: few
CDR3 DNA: TGTGCCAGCAGCAAACTAAAAAAGGGGGCGCGGAACACCGGGGAGCTGTTTTTT
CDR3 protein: CASSKLKKGARNTGELFF

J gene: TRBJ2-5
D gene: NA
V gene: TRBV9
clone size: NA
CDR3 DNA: TGTGCCAGCAGCGTAGCGCACAGGGAGGAGACCCAGTACTTC
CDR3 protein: CASSVAHREETQYF

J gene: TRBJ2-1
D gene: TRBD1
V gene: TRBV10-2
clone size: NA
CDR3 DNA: TGCGCCAGCAGTGAGTCGACAGGGGGCGATGAGCAGTTCTTC
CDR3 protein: CASSESTGGDEQFF

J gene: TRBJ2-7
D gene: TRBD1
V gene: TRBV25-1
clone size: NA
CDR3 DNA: TGTGCCAGCAGTGAATTTCATCGAAGCCAGGGGGCCCACGAGCAGTACTTC
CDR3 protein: CASSEFHRSQGAHEQYF

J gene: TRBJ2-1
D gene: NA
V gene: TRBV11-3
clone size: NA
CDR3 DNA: TGTGCCAGCAGCTTAGAGGGGCGGGATCTTATCTTCTTC
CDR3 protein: CASSLEGRDLIFF

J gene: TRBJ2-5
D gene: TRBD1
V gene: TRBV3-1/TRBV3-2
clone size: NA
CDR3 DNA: TGTGCCAGCAGGAACACAGGGGGCTCAGAGACCCAGTACTTC
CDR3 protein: CASRNTGGSETQYF

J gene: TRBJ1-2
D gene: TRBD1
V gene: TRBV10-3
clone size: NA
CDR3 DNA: TGTGCCATCAAGGGGACAGGGGGTCCGGATGGCTACACCTTC
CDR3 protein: CAIKGTGGPDGYTF

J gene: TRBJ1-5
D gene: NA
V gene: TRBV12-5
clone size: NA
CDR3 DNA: TGTGCTAGTGGTTCCCGGCTTGGGGGACAAAATCAGCCCCAGCATTTT
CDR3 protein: CASGSRLGGQNQPQHF

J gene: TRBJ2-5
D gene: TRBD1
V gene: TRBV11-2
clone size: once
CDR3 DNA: TGTGCCAGCAGCGAGAACAGGGGGCAAAAAGAGACCCAGTACTTC
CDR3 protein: CASSENRGQKETQYF

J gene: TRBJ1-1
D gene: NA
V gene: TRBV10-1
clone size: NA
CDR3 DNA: TGCGCCAGCAGTGAGAATGGGGGGATGAACACTGAAGCTTTCTTT
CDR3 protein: CASSENGGMNTEAFF

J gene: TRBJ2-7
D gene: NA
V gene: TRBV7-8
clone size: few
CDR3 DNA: TGTGCCAGCAGCTTGCAGGGGCTGAATTACGAGCAGTACTTC
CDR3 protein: CASSLQGLNYEQYF

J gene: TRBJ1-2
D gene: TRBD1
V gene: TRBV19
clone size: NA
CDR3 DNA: TGTGCCAGTAGTTCCGGGACAGGGCAGACGGGGGGCTACACCTTC
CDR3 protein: CASSSGTGQTGGYTF

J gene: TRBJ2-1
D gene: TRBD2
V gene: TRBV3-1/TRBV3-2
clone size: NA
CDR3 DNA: TGTGCCAGCAGCCAGGGGGGGAACTCCTACAATGAGCAGTTCTTC
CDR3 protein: CASSQGGNSYNEQFF

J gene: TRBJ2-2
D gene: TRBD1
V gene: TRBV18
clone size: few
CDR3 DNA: TGTGCCAGCTCACGGGGACAGGGGAACACCGGGGAGCTGTTTTTT
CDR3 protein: CASSRGQGNTGELFF